The clone carrying this T cell receptor beta chain was observed a handful of times. Its specificity is unknown. Authors' methods: To classify distant metastasis in papillary thyroid cancer, a model was built from CDR3 differences across clinicopathological groups. TCRdb used MiXCR to call clones anew from the PCR reads. The V and J calls were not made by the authors but by TCRdb's processing. The sample includes 30,000 to 45,000 clones, more than 15% seen only once; the top ten take roughly 18%. The source of the sample is a study of metastatic and nonmetastatic thyroid tumors. The overall study: The study looked at repertoires side by side in blood and in tumor or nodule tissue from malignant and benign thyroid patients. The study, taken as a whole, reports: Significantly greater TCR beta diversity was reportedly found in malignant thyroid tumors than in benign nodules (in blood and tumor).

There were no patients who had received any treatment before thyroid surgery. This CDR3 comprises 15 residues. The V end was cut by 10 bases, the J end by 8 bases, with 21 bases between. The germline V gene encodes CDR1 MDHEN and CDR2 SYDVKM. The material sequenced was blood. This clonotype was sampled from a female donor with papillary thyroid cancer or a benign thyroid nodule (not recorded which). Some clones in this sample may be carry-over from other donors' samples. The chain is built from TRBV28 and TRBJ1-6, with D maybe TRBD1 (5 bases). CDR3 in amino acids: CAITLYGRRDSPLHF. The CDR3 DNA reads TGTGCCATCACTTTATACGGGCGCAGGGATTCACCCCTCCACTTT.